This T cell receptor beta chain comes out of a study of CD8 T cells in ankylosing spondylitis. Quantitative molecular-barcoded 5'-RACE generated the TCR beta libraries. TCRdb re-analysed the 5' RACE reads in MiXCR, keeping a single row per CDR3 protein. The top ten hold roughly 15% of the sample, which has about 150,000 distinct CDR3 sequences, more than 40% seen once. With regard to this clonotype: Its cognate antigen is unknown.

Overall study results and limits: Peripheral blood held disease-linked clones only at relatively low frequency, and these were CD8+. Made up of fewer than ten highly homologous variants, a TCR beta motif appeared characteristic of ankylosing spondylitis blood. Past research had described some motif variants in reactive arthritis synovial fluid and blood.

The receptor was derived from a male donor with ankylosing spondylitis. The material sequenced was synovial fluid, either unsorted or a sorted T cell fraction (not recorded which).

The CDR3 DNA is TGTGCCAGCAGACCCTGGAGGAACGCAGATACGCAGTATTTT. Amino acids: CASRPWRNADTQYF. The chain couples TRBV7-8 to TRBJ2-3; D possibly corresponds to TRBD2 (5 bases). Trimming left V 6 bases short and J 4 bases short, with 14 bases between. This CDR3 region has 14 residues. Germline CDR1 and CDR2: SGHVS and FQNEAQ. Full variable domain (remainder filled in from reference TRBV7-8 and TRBJ2-3): GAGVSQSPRYKVAKRGQDVALRCDPISGHVSLFWYQQALGQGPEFLTYFQNEAQLDKSGLPSDRFFAERPEGSVSTLKIQRTQQEDSAVYLCASRPWRNADTQYFGPGTRLTVL.